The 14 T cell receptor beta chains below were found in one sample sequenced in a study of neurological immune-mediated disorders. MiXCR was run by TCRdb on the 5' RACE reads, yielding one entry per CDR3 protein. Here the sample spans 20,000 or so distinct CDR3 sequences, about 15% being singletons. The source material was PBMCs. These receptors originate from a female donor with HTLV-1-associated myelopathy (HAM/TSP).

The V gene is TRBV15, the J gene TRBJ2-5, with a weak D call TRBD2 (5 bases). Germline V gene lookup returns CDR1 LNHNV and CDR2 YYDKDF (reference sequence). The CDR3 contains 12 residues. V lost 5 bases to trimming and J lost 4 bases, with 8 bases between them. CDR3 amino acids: CATSDYGETQYF. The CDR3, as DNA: TGTGCCACCAGCGACTATGGAGAGACCCAGTACTTC.

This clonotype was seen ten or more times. As DNA, the CDR3 is TGCAGTGCTAACAGGGATGACTACGAGCAGTACTTC. Protein: CSANRDDYEQYF. The chain uses TRBV20-1 and TRBJ2-7; tentative D call: TRBD1 (6 bases). The ends were cut back, 4 bases at V and 3 bases at J, with 10 bases in the middle. This CDR3 is built from 12 residues. Germline loops: CDR1 DFQATT, CDR2 SNEGSKA (reference sequence).

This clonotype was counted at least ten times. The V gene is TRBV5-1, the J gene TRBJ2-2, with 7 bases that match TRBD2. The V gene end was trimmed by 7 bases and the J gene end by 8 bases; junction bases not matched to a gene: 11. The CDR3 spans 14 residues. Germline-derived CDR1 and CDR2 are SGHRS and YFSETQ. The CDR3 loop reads CASFEGGPEGELFF. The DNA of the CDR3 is TGCGCCAGCTTCGAGGGAGGGCCCGAAGGGGAGCTGTTTTTT. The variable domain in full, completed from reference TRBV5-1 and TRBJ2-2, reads KAGVTQTPRYLIKTRGQQVTLSCSPISGHRSVSWYQQTPGQGLQFLFEYFSETQRNKGNFPGRFSGRQFSNSRSEMNVSTLELGDSALYLCASFEGGPEGELFFGEGSRLTVL.

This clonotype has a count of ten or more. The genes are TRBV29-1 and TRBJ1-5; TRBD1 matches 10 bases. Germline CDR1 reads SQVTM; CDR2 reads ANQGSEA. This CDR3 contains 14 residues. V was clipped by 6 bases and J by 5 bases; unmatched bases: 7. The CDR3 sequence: CSVAYGTGDQPQHF. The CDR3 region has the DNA TGCAGCGTGGCCTACGGGACAGGGGATCAGCCCCAGCATTTT.

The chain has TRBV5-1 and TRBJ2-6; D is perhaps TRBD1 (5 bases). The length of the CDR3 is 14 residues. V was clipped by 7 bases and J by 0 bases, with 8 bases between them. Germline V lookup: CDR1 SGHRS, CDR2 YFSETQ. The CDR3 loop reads CASQGPSGANVLTF. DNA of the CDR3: TGCGCCAGCCAGGGTCCCTCTGGGGCCAACGTCCTGACTTTC.

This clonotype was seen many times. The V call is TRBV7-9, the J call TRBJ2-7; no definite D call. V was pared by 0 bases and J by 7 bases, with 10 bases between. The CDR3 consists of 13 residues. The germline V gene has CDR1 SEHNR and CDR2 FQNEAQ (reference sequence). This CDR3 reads CASSLAPFREQYF. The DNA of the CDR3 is TGTGCCAGCAGCTTAGCGCCCTTCCGGGAGCAGTACTTC.

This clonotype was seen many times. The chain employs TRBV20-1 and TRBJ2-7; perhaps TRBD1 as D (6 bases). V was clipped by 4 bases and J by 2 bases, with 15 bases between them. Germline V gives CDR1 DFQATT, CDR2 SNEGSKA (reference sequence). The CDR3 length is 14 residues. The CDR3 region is CSANGQFNPYEQYF. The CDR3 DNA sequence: TGCAGTGCTAACGGACAGTTCAACCCCTACGAGCAGTACTTC.

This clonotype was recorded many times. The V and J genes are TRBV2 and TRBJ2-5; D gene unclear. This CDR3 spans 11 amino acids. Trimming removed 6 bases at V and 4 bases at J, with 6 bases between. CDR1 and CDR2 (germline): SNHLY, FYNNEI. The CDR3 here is CASRILETQYF. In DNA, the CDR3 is TGTGCCAGCAGGATACTAGAGACCCAGTACTTC.

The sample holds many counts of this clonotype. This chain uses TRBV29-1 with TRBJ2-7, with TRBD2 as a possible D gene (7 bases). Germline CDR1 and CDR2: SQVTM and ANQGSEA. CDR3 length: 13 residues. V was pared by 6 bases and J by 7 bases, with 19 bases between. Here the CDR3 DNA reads TGCAGCGTGGGAATCAAGGGGGGGCGTGAGCAGTACTTC. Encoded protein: CSVGIKGGREQYF.

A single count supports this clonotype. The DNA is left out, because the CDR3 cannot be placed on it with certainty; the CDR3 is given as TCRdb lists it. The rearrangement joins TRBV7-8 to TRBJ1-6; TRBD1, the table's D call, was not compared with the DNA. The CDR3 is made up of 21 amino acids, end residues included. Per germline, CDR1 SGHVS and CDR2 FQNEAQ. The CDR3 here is CASSFYICSARDGQGGSPLHF.

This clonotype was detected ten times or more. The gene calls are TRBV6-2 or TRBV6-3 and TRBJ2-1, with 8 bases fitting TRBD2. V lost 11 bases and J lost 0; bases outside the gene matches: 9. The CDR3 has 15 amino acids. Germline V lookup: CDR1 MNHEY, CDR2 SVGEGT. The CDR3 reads CALSGAGASYNEQFF. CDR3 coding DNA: TGTGCCCTAAGTGGAGCGGGAGCCTCCTACAATGAGCAGTTCTTC.

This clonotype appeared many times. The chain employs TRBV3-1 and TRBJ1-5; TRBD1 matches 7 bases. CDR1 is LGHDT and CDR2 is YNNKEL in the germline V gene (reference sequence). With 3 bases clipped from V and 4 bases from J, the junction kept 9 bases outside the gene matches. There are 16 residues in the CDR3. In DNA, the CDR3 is TGTGCCAGCAGCCACACGTCGGGACAGCTAAATCAGCCCCAGCATTTT. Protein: CASSHTSGQLNQPQHF.

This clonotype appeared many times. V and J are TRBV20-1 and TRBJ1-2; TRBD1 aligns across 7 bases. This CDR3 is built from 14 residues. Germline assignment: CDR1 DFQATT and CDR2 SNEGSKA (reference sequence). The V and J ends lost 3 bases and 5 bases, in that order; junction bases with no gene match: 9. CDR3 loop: CSASSAGGSYGYTF. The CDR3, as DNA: TGCAGTGCTAGTTCGGCAGGGGGGAGTTATGGCTACACCTTC.

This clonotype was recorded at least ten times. The CDR3 region is CASSLVEGGSSYNEQFF. In DNA, the CDR3 is TGTGCCAGCAGCTTAGTTGAGGGAGGGAGCTCCTACAATGAGCAGTTCTTC. V gene TRBV11-2 combines with J gene TRBJ2-1, with TRBD2 matching 7 bases. With V trimmed by 1 base and J by 0 bases, 6 bases remained unmatched. The CDR3 extends over 17 amino acids. Germline CDR1 reads SGHAT; CDR2 reads FQNNGV.